The 30 T cell receptor beta chains below come from one sample, sequenced in a study of T cell clonality in common variable immunodeficiency. Method: immunoSEQ multiplex PCR; TCRdb's copy keeps in-frame clones and lacks some. The sample was found to contain about 60,000 clones, and every one recurs. Input material: peripheral blood mononuclear cells. The origin of the receptors is a person between 18 and 70 years old in good health.

Only a few counts were recorded for this clone. CDR3 DNA, as far as it was read: TGTGCCAGTAGTATAAACAGGGGGCGCGAG. Its protein product is CASSINRGRE. The whole CDR3 protein reads CASSINRGREQYF. J is TRBJ2-7 and V is TRBV19; 9 bases agree with TRBD1. The CDR3 end is not reached by the read, which stops 3 residues before it; the germline J gene fills it in. The germline CDR1 and CDR2 sequences are LNHDA and SQIVND (reference sequence). The CDR3 covers 13 residues. V shed 2 bases and J 6 bases; nucleotides not matched to a gene: 2.

This clone was counted many times. Coverage ceases 3 residues before the CDR3 finishes, and the germline J gene fills in the end. The chain combines TRBV6-2 or TRBV6-3 with TRBJ2-3, with TRBD2 identical over 8 bases. Germline V gene lookup returns CDR1 MNHEY and CDR2 SVGEGT. The CDR3 runs 15 residues. The trim removed 2 bases at V and 5 bases at J, leaving 6 bases unmatched. The DNA read from the CDR3 is TGTGCCAGCAGTTACGAGCGGGAGTTGGTAGATACG. The encoded protein is CASSYERELVDT. The whole CDR3 reads CASSYERELVDTQYF.

This clone was observed many times. Read data end 3 residues before the CDR3 end; the end is taken from the germline J gene. This chain links TRBV6-2 or TRBV6-3 with TRBJ1-2; TRBD1 matches 9 bases. The CDR3 totals 16 residues. From germline, CDR1 is MNHEY and CDR2 SVGEGT. J gave up 2 bases and V 8 bases, and 12 bases lay outside the gene matches. The CDR3 sequence: CASDQPPGQGNYGYTF. CDR3 DNA (partial): TGTGCCAGCGATCAACCACCGGGACAGGGCAACTATGGC.

This clone was picked up many times. The CDR3 end lies 3 residues beyond the end of the read and is filled in from the germline J gene. V usage is TRBV4-1 and J usage is TRBJ2-1; 7 positions match TRBD2. The ends lost 1 base at V and 4 bases at J; junction bases unmatched: 4. Looked up from germline, CDR1 is MGHRA and CDR2 is YSYEKL. CDR3 length equals 15 residues. CDR3 amino acids: CASSQGGTMYNEQFF. The DNA read from the CDR3 is TGCGCCAGCAGCCAAGGCGGGACTATGTACAATGAG.

This clone was recorded many times. The read is 3 residues too short to cover the CDR3 end, so that end is filled in from the germline J gene. The genes are TRBV9 and TRBJ1-2; D remains unclear. The germline V gene has CDR1 SGDLS and CDR2 YYNGEE. This CDR3 spans 14 amino acids. This chain's CDR3 is CASSAGSKPWGYTF. The CDR3 DNA, read in part, is TGTGCCAGCAGCGCGGGGAGTAAACCCTGGGGC.

There are a few counts of this clone. The CDR3 goes on 3 residues after the read ends, and that part is filled in from the germline J gene. The chain recombines TRBV30 with TRBJ2-3; 8 nucleotides align to TRBD2. V lost 5 bases, J lost 1 base, and 2 bases stayed unmatched. This CDR3 contains 13 residues. CDR1 and CDR2 from the germline V gene are GTSNPN and SVGIG (reference sequence). The sequenced CDR3 bases are TGTGCCTGGGCGGGAGGTGGCACAGATACG. Protein sequence: CAWAGGGTDT. The full CDR3 protein reads CAWAGGGTDTQYF. The whole variable domain, filled in from reference TRBV30 and TRBJ2-3, reads SQTIHQWPATLVQPVGSPLSLECTVEGTSNPNLYWYRQAAGRGLQLLFYSVGIGQISSEVPQNLSASRPQDRQFILSSKKLLLSDSGFYLCAWAGGGTDTQYFGPGTRLTVL.

This clone was recorded many times. The CDR3 bases that were read are TGCGCCAGCAGCTTGTTATTAGGGGGTGGCAGCAACCCATATACG. Its translation is CASSLLLGGGSNPYT. The CDR3 in its entirety is CASSLLLGGGSNPYTQYF. The gene calls are TRBV5-1 and TRBJ2-3; tentatively, D is TRBD1 (6 bases). The read finishes 3 residues shy of the CDR3 end, and the germline J gene is used to complete it. The CDR3 covers 18 residues. Trimming removed 1 base from V and 7 bases from J, with 25 bases in between. The V gene's germline CDR1 is SGHRS and CDR2 YFSETQ.

This clone was seen many times. Read coverage stops 3 residues before the CDR3 terminus; the germline J gene supplies the remainder. V usage is TRBV4-2 and J usage is TRBJ1-4; tentative D call: TRBD1 (5 bases). With 6 bases removed from V and 2 bases from J, the gap between germline ends came to 16 bases. Looked up from germline, CDR1 is LGHNA and CDR2 is YNFKEQ. This CDR3 has 16 amino acids. The part of the CDR3 DNA that was read is TGTGCCAGCAGAGGGGTCGCAAAGGTCACTAATGAAAAA. Translating it yields CASRGVAKVTNEK. In full, the CDR3 is CASRGVAKVTNEKLFF.

This clone was recorded at least ten times. The CDR3 loop reads CASSEFRNEQFF. The covered CDR3 bases are TGTGCCAGCTCTGAGTTCCGGAATGAG. The rearrangement uses TRBV12-3 or TRBV12-4 and TRBJ2-1; no definite D call. Read sequence stops 3 residues before the CDR3 end, and the germline J gene provides the missing end. Deletions cut 8 bases from V and 7 bases from J, with 12 bases between. The CDR3 runs 12 residues.

A few counts support this clone. The sequenced fragment ends 3 residues before the CDR3 boundary, so the rest is inferred from the germline J gene. The chain joins TRBV7-8 to TRBJ1-1; 8 positions match TRBD1. V dropped 5 bases and J dropped 3; count of bases not matched to a gene: 5. This CDR3 is 14 amino acids long. Germline values: CDR1 SGHVS, CDR2 FQNEAQ. Incomplete CDR3 DNA: TGTGCCAGCAGCCTGGGACAGGATTACACTGAA. As protein: CASSLGQDYTE. The whole CDR3 reads CASSLGQDYTEAFF. The complete variable domain, with remaining parts taken from reference TRBV7-8 and TRBJ1-1, reads GAGVSQSPRYKVAKRGQDVALRCDPISGHVSLFWYQQALGQGPEFLTYFQNEAQLDKSGLPSDRFFAERPEGSVSTLKIQRTQQEDSAVYLCASSLGQDYTEAFFGQGTRLTVV.

This clone was seen at least ten times. The sequenced fragment ends 3 residues before the CDR3 boundary, so the rest is inferred from the germline J gene. The rearrangement uses TRBV20-1 and TRBJ1-1; 8 bases map to TRBD1. The junction had 0 bases not matched to a gene; V was cut back by 2 bases and J by 4 bases. CDR3 length: 12 amino acids. The germline CDR1 and CDR2 sequences are DFQATT and SNEGSKA (reference sequence). CDR3 in amino acids: CSARQGATEAFF. Incomplete CDR3 DNA: TGCAGTGCTAGACAGGGGGCCACTGAA.

This clone was found many times. CDR3 bases read: TGTGCCAGCTCACCCGACAGGGTGAAAGACGAG. Encoded protein: CASSPDRVKDE. The full CDR3 reads CASSPDRVKDEQYF. The chain joins TRBV18 to TRBJ2-7; 7 nucleotides align to TRBD1. The read halts 3 residues ahead of the CDR3 end, with the missing end drawn from the germline J gene. This CDR3 region has 14 residues. V shed 3 bases and J 5 bases; nucleotides not matched to a gene: 7. From germline, CDR1 is KGHSH and CDR2 LQKENI.

This clone appeared many times. CDR3 in amino acids: CASIAKGTSGRAKDEQFF. CDR3 DNA (partial): TGTGCCAGCATCGCGAAAGGGACTAGCGGGAGGGCCAAGGATGAG. This chain uses TRBV3-1 (or the pseudogene TRBV3-2) with TRBJ2-1; 16 nucleotides align to TRBD2. The DNA ends 3 residues before the CDR3 does, and the rest of the CDR3 is filled in from the germline J gene. CDR3 length: 18 amino acids. Germline lookup yields CDR1 LGHDT and CDR2 YNNKEL (reference sequence). J lost 8 bases, V lost 7 bases, and 14 bases had no gene match.

This clone was recorded at least ten times. With the read ending 3 residues before the CDR3 end, the germline J gene is used to fill in that end. The rearrangement joins TRBV4-1 to TRBJ1-4; D is unclear. The germline V and J ends were trimmed by 4 bases and 0 bases, with 9 bases remaining between them. This CDR3 contains 15 residues. Germline assignment: CDR1 MGHRA and CDR2 YSYEKL. The CDR3 reads CASSLRRATNEKLFF. The sequenced CDR3 bases are TGCGCCAGCAGCCTTAGAAGGGCAACTAATGAAAAA.

This clone occurred many times. CDR3 in amino acids: CSARGLAGVVGNEQFF. The CDR3 bases that were read are TGCAGTGCTAGAGGACTAGCGGGAGTGGTTGGCAATGAG. The gene calls are TRBV20-1 and TRBJ2-1; 12 bases agree with TRBD2. The DNA ends 3 residues before the CDR3 does, and the rest of the CDR3 is filled in from the germline J gene. Trimming at V came to 1 base and at J to 6 bases, leaving 7 bases not matched to a gene. The CDR3 has 16 residues. The V gene's germline CDR1 is DFQATT and CDR2 SNEGSKA (reference sequence).

The sample holds many counts of this clone. Read coverage stops 3 residues before the CDR3 terminus; the germline J gene supplies the remainder. V usage is TRBV19 and J usage is TRBJ1-5; TRBD1 matches at 7 bases. Germline V gene lookup returns CDR1 LNHDA and CDR2 SQIVND (reference sequence). The CDR3 runs to 14 residues. Losses at the gene ends were 5 bases for V and 1 base for J; bases not matched to a gene: 2. CDR3 bases read: TGTGCCAGTAGTGAAGGGGGCAGCAATCAGCCC. Amino acids: CASSEGGSNQP. The complete CDR3 sequence is CASSEGGSNQPQHF.

This clone was observed at least ten times. With the read ending 3 residues before the CDR3 end, the germline J gene is used to fill in that end. The chain recombines TRBV11-2 with TRBJ2-7, with D possibly matching TRBD1 (5 bases). Trimming pared 7 bases from V and 4 bases from J, leaving 17 bases between. Germline V gives CDR1 SGHAT, CDR2 FQNNGV. The CDR3 runs to 14 residues. The CDR3 bases that were read are TGTGCCAGCAATAACCAAGGTGGGGCTTACGAG. Translating gives CASNNQGGAYE. The whole CDR3 is CASNNQGGAYEQYF.

In its sample, this clone was seen many times. Sequencing ends 3 residues short of the CDR3 end; the germline J gene provides the rest. This sequence joins TRBV5-1 and TRBJ1-4, with 9 bases identical to TRBD1. This CDR3 region has 15 residues. Germline lookup yields CDR1 SGHRS and CDR2 YFSETQ. Germline trimming cut 4 bases from V and 8 bases from J; bases unmatched to any gene: 9. Here the CDR3 reads CASSATGGAGEKLFF. The sequenced part of the CDR3 DNA is TGCGCCAGCAGCGCGACAGGGGGGGCGGGCGAAAAA.

This clone was picked up many times. The CDR3 end lies 3 residues beyond the end of the read and is filled in from the germline J gene. This chain joins TRBV5-1 and TRBJ1-2, with TRBD1 matching over 7 bases. The CDR3 runs 13 residues. Germline assignment: CDR1 SGHRS and CDR2 YFSETQ. The ends lost 3 bases at V and 7 bases at J; junction bases unmatched: 6. The CDR3 DNA, read in part, is TGCGCCAGCAGCTCTTTAACAGGGGCTGGC. This gives the protein CASSSLTGAG. The CDR3, in full, reads CASSSLTGAGYTF.

This clone appeared many times. The sequence runs out 3 residues before the end of the CDR3; the remainder is reconstructed from the germline J gene. At the DNA level, this CDR3 is encoded by other sequences in the same sample as well. The chain has TRBV7-9 and TRBJ2-7; D is ambiguous. CDR1 and CDR2 from the germline V gene are SEHNR and FQNEAQ (reference sequence). V was pared by 7 bases and J by 1 base, with 11 bases between. The CDR3 is made up of 13 amino acids. The CDR3 protein is CASTSVVSYEQYF. Incomplete CDR3 DNA: TGTGCCAGCACCTCGGTGGTATCCTACGAG.

This clone was counted many times. Coverage ceases 3 residues before the CDR3 finishes, and the germline J gene fills in the end. V gene TRBV20-1 combines with J gene TRBJ2-7; D possibly corresponds to TRBD1 (6 bases). The V end lost 2 bases, the J end lost 4 bases, and 18 bases lay between the germline ends. This CDR3 is built from 15 residues. The germline gives CDR1 DFQATT, CDR2 SNEGSKA (reference sequence). The CDR3 is CSARSIRGRRYEQYF. The sequenced part of the CDR3 DNA is TGCAGTGCTAGATCGATCAGGGGTAGGCGTTACGAG.

This clone was seen ten or more times. The CDR3 end falls 3 residues outside the read, so it is completed with the germline J gene. V gene TRBV7-3 combines with J gene TRBJ2-2; TRBD1 might be the D (6 bases). V was shortened by 0 bases and J by 4 bases, with 9 bases between the two germline ends. CDR1 and CDR2 (germline): SGHTA, FQGTGA. This CDR3 is 15 amino acids long. CDR3 in amino acids: CASSLTPGATGELFF. CDR3 bases read: TGTGCCAGCAGCTTAACCCCAGGGGCCACCGGGGAG. Filled out from reference TRBV7-3 and TRBJ2-2, the complete variable domain reads GAGVSQTPSNKVTEKGKYVELRCDPISGHTALYWYRQSLGQGPEFLIYFQGTGAADDSGLPNDRFFAVRPEGSVSTLKIQRTERGDSAVYLCASSLTPGATGELFFGEGSRLTVL.

This clone was seen ten or more times. With the read ending 3 residues before the CDR3 end, the germline J gene is used to fill in that end. The rearrangement joins TRBV29-1 to TRBJ2-3, with D possibly matching TRBD2 (6 bases). Trimming removed 5 bases from V and 8 bases from J, with 14 bases in between. CDR1 is SQVTM, CDR2 ANQGSEA, per germline. This CDR3 has 12 amino acids. CDR3 residues: CSVSRAEGTQYF. The covered CDR3 bases are TGCAGCGTTTCGCGGGCGGAGGGTACG.

The sample holds many counts of this clone. With the read ending 3 residues before the CDR3 end, the germline J gene is used to fill in that end. This sequence joins TRBV18 and TRBJ1-6; 9 bases match TRBD1. Germline CDR1 and CDR2: KGHSH and LQKENI. The trim removed 3 bases at V and 3 bases at J, leaving 6 bases unmatched. The CDR3 has 17 residues. Partial CDR3 DNA: TGTGCCAGCTCACCCTCAACAGGGGGCGGCTATAATTCACCC. This codes for CASSPSTGGGYNSP. The CDR3 as a whole reads CASSPSTGGGYNSPLHF.

This clone occurred many times. Sequence at one end of the junction differs from germline and may be a read error. The read stops 3 residues short of the end of the CDR3; the missing end is completed from the germline J gene. The chain links TRBV4-2 to TRBJ2-1; tentatively, D is TRBD2 (7 bases). From germline, CDR1 is LGHNA and CDR2 YNFKEQ. The CDR3 loop spans 15 amino acids. CDR3 in amino acids: CASSQSGLGGDEQFF. The DNA read from the CDR3 is TGCGCCAGCAGCCAATCCGGACTAGGGGGAGATGAG.

This clone was observed many times. The read gets to within 3 residues of the CDR3 end, and the germline J gene fills in the rest. V usage is TRBV20-1 and J usage is TRBJ2-7; TRBD2 matches 9 bases. Germline trimming cut 6 bases from V and 5 bases from J; bases unmatched to any gene: 8. The CDR3 loop spans 13 amino acids. Germline CDR1 DFQATT, CDR2 SNEGSKA (reference sequence). The CDR3 loop reads CSARTSVRNEQYF. CDR3 bases read: TGCAGTGCGAGGACTAGCGTCCGTAACGAG.

Ten or more counts support this clone. The sequenced fragment ends 3 residues before the CDR3 boundary, so the rest is inferred from the germline J gene. This rearrangement joins TRBV30 to TRBJ2-2; D is unclear. This CDR3 is 12 amino acids long. The V and J ends lost 3 bases and 4 bases respectively, with 6 bases between them. Germline V gene sequence: CDR1 GTSNPN, CDR2 SVGIG (reference sequence). CDR3 in amino acids: CAWSLLTGELFF. The DNA read from the CDR3 is TGTGCCTGGAGCCTCCTCACCGGGGAG.

The sample holds a few counts of this clone. Compared with germline, one end of the junction differs, possibly owing to a read error. Coverage ceases 3 residues before the CDR3 finishes, and the germline J gene fills in the end. The V and J genes are TRBV7-3 and TRBJ2-2; D is ambiguous. The CDR3 runs 13 residues. Germline V lookup: CDR1 SGHTA, CDR2 FQGTGA. The sequenced part of the CDR3 DNA is TGTTCCAGCAGCTTATCCCCGACCGGGGAG. Protein: CSSSLSPTGE. The whole CDR3 sequence reads CSSSLSPTGELFF.

This clone was counted at least ten times. The read is 3 residues too short to cover the CDR3 end, so that end is filled in from the germline J gene. The V and J genes are TRBV12-3 or TRBV12-4 and TRBJ1-5; TRBD1 might be the D (5 bases). Trimming took off 7 bases at V and 3 bases at J, with 19 bases between the two ends. The CDR3 is made up of 16 amino acids. CDR3 DNA (partial): TGTGCCAGCACCCTTTCGGGGGGGAGAGCCAATCAGCCC. Its protein is CASTLSGGRANQP. The full-length CDR3 reads as CASTLSGGRANQPQHF.

This clone was detected ten times or more. The read is 3 residues too short to cover the CDR3 end, so that end is filled in from the germline J gene. The V gene is TRBV28, the J gene TRBJ2-2; 9 bases map to TRBD2. The germline gives CDR1 MDHEN, CDR2 SYDVKM. The J segment lost 2 bases and the V segment lost 3 bases, leaving 10 bases of the junction unmatched. The CDR3 totals 18 residues. Here the CDR3 reads CASSFMWASGTNTGELFF. The part of the CDR3 DNA that was read is TGTGCCAGCAGTTTTATGTGGGCTAGCGGGACTAACACCGGGGAG.